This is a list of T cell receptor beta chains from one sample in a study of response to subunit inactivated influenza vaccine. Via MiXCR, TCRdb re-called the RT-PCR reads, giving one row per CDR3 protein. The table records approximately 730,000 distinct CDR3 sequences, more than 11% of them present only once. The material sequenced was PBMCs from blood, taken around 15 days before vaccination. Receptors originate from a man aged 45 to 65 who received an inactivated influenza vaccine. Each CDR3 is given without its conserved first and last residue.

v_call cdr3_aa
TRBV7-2 ASSWRQGPYEQY
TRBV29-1 SVDGPERETQY
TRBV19 ASRPMPPAGTGNIQY
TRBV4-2 ASSQDRGIGNTIY
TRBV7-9 ASSPIVGDTQY
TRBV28 ASSLGQGTSEDTEAF
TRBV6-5 ASSYSGVLEQY
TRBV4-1 ASSQRTGLGEQY
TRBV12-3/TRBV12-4 ASSSSLRDRSYEQY
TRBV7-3 ASSLTGQVRELF
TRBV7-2 ASSLEEGFYGYT
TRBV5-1 ASSAGGGYGYT
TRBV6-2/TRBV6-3 ASSPFGTRGDEQF
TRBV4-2 ASSQDEREGETQY
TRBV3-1 ASRDLGGGLF
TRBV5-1 ATTAGAGIMNTEAF
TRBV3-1 ASSAHLAIQETQY
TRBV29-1 SVASPSNEQY
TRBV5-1 ASTLGTSGFSGELF
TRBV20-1 SAGGLAWGEQF
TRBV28 ASSLQRTSYEQY
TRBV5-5 ASSLDWEAGELF
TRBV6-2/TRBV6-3 ASLYSTDLNEQF